The clone carrying this T cell receptor (beta chain) was seen a single time. The antigen is unknown. The assay was immunoSEQ multiplex PCR, and TCRdb's table has in-frame clones only and misses some. The sample gives some 130,000 clones, approximately 95% of which show up once; roughly 3.5% is in the top ten. The sample originates from a study of graft-versus-host responses after intestinal transplantation. Study information: Recipients obtained multivisceral, liver-intestinal, or isolated intestinal transplants. Recipients uniformly received anti-thymocyte globulin induction, followed by tacrolimus and steroids for 3 to 4 years. General study points: Recipient marrow contained GvH clones, some of which appeared first in ileum or blood.

CDR1 is SGHAT and CDR2 is FQNNGV in the germline V gene. There are 17 residues in the CDR3. The ends lost 0 bases at V and 1 base at J; junction bases unmatched: 8. The sequence was collected from a human donor who received an intestinal transplant. The input for sequencing was unstimulated CD8+ T cells sorted from spleen or lymph node cells, taken before intestinal transplant. V gene TRBV11-2 combines with J gene TRBJ2-5, with TRBD2 identical over 7 bases. The CDR3 DNA is TGTGCCAGCAGCTTAGACTTCGCGGGAGAAGTCCAAGAGACCCAGTACTTC. Residues: CASSLDFAGEVQETQYF.